This T cell receptor (beta chain) was sequenced for a study of vaccination and CD4 T cells after COVID-19. An Oncomine TCR Beta short-read assay was used to sequence the DNA from cultured CD4+ T cells. TCRdb called the PCR reads again in MiXCR, with one record for every CDR3 protein. This table has 15,000 to 20,000 distinct CDR3 sequences, 54% appearing once. The treatment: roughly ten-day PBMC culture with coronavirus spike peptide pools or control peptides (ViraFEST assay). As concerns this clonotype: Its antigen is unidentified.

Sequenced input: CD4+ T cells from blood, cultured in vitro. This clonotype was obtained from a human donor who had recovered from COVID-19.

CDR3 nucleotide sequence: TGCGCCACCCGAAGCGGCTATGGCTACACCTTC. It specifies CATRSGYGYTF. The V gene is TRBV23-1, the J gene TRBJ1-2; D is undetermined. TRBV23-1 is annotated as an ORF whose role is uncertain. Trimming cost V 10 bases and J 4 bases, with 10 bases left between them. The CDR3 runs 11 residues.